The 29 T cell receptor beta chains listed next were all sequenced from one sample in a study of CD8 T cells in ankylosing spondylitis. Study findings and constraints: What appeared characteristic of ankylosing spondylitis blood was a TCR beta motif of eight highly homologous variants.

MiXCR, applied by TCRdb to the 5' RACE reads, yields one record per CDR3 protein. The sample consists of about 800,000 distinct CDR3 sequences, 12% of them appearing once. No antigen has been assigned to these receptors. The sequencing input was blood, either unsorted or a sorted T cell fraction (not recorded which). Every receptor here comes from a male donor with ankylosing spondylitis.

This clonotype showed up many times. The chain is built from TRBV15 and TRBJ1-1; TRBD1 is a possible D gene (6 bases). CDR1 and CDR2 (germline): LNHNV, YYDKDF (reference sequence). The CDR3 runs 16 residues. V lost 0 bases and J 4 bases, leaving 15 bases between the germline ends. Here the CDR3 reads CATSRDLGGVGTEAFF. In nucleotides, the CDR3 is TGTGCCACCAGCAGAGACCTAGGGGGGGTCGGCACTGAAGCTTTCTTT.

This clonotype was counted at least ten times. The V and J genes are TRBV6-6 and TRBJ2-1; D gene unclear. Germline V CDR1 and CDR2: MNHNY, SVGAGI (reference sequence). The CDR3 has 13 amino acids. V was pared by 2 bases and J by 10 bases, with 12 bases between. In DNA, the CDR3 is TGTGCCAGCAGTTACACGGGTAGTCGAGAGCAGTTCTTC. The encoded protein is CASSYTGSREQFF.

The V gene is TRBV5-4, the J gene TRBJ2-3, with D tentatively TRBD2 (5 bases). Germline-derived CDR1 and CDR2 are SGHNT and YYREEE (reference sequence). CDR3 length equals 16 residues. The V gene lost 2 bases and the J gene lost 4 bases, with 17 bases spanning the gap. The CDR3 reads CASSFPGNPSADTQYF. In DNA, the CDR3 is TGTGCCAGCAGCTTTCCGGGGAACCCGAGTGCAGATACGCAGTATTTT.

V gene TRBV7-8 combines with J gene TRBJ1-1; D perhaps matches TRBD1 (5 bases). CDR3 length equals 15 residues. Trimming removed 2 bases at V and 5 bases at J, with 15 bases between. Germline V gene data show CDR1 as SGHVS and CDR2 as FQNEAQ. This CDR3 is CASSLRSTTGTEAFF. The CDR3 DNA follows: TGTGCCAGCAGCTTAAGGTCGACAACAGGAACTGAAGCTTTCTTT.

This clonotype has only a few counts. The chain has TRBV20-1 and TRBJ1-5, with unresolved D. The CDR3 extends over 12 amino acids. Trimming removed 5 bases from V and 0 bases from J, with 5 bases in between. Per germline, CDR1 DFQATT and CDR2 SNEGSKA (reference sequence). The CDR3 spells CSALNSNQPQHF. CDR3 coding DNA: TGCAGTGCTCTAAATAGCAATCAGCCCCAGCATTTT.

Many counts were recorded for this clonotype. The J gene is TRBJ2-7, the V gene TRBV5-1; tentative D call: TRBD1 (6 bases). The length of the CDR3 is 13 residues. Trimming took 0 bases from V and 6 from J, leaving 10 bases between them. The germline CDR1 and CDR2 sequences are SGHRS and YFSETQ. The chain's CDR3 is CASSLEGVGEQYF. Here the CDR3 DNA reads TGCGCCAGCAGCTTGGAGGGGGTAGGCGAGCAGTACTTC.

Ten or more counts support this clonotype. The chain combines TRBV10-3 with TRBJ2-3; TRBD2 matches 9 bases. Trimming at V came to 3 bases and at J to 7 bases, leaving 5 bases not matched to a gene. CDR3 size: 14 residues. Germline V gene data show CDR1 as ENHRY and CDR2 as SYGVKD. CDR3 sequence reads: CAISDGSGGNTQYF. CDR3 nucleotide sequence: TGTGCCATCAGTGACGGTAGCGGGGGTAATACGCAGTATTTT.

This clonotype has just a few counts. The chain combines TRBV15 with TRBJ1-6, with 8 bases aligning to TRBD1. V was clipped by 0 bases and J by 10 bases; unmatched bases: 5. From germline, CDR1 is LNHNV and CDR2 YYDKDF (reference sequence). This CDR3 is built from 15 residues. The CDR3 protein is CATSRENRGGSPLHF. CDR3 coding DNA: TGTGCCACCAGCAGAGAAAACAGGGGGGGATCACCCCTCCACTTT.

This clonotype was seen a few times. CDR3 protein: CASSQDLTNAQETQYF. The CDR3 bases are TGCGCCAGCAGCCAAGATTTGACCAACGCTCAAGAGACCCAGTACTTC. This chain joins TRBV4-3 and TRBJ2-5; the D is unclear. Germline CDR1 and CDR2: LGHNA and YSLEER. V lost 0 bases, J lost 2 bases, and 13 bases lay in between. The CDR3 is made up of 16 amino acids.

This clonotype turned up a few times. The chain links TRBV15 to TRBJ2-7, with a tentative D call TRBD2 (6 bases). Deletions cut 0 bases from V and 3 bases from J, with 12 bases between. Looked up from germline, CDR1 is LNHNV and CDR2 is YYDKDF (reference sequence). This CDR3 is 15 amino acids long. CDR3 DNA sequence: TGTGCCACCAGCAGAGAACTAGTGGGAGGCTACGAGCAGTACTTC. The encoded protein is CATSRELVGGYEQYF. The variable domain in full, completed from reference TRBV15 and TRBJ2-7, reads DAMVIQNPRYQVTQFGKPVTLSCSQTLNHNVMYWYQQKSSQAPKLLFHYYDKDFNNEADTPDNFQSRRPNTSFCFLDIRSPGLGDTAMYLCATSRELVGGYEQYFGPGTRLTVT.

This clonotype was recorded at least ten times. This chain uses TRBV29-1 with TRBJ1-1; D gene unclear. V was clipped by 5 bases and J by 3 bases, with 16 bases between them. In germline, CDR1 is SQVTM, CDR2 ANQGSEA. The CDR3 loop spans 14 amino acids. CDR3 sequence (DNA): TGCAGCGTTCGATCGGTCCTAATTCACACTGAAGCTTTCTTT. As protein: CSVRSVLIHTEAFF.

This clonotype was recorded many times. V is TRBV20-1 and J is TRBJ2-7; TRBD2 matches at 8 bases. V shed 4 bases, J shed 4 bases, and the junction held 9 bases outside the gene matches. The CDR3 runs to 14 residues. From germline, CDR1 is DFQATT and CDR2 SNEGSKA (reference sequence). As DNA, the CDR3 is TGCAGTGCTAAGCGAGCGGGAGAGGTTTACGAGCAGTACTTC. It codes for CSAKRAGEVYEQYF.

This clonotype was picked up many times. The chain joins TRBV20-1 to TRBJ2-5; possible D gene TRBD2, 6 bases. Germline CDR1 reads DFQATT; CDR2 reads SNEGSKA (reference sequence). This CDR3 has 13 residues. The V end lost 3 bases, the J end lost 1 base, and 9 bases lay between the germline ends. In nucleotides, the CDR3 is TGCAGTGCTAGTTTGGGACTCCAAGAGACCCAGTACTTC. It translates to CSASLGLQETQYF.

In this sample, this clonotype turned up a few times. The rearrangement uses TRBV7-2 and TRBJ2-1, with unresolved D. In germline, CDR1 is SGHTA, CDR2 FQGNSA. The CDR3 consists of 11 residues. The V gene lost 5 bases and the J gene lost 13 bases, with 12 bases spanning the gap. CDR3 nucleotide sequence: TGTGCCAGCAGCCGCCAGCTATATCAGTTCTTC. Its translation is CASSRQLYQFF.

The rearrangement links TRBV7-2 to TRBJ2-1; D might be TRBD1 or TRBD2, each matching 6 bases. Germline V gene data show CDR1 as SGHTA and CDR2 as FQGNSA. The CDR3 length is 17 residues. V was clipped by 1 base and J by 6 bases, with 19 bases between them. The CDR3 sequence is CASSLVSSRRGSNEQFF. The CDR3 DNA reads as TGTGCCAGCAGCTTAGTATCCTCCCGGAGGGGGAGCAATGAGCAGTTCTTC.

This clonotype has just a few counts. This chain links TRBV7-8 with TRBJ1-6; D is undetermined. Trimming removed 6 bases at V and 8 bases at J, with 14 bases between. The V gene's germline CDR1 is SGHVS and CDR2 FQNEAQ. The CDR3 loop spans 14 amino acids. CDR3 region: CASRTSAGDSPLHF. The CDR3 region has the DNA TGTGCCAGCAGGACCTCTGCGGGCGATTCACCCCTCCACTTT. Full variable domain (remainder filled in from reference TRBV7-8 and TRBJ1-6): GAGVSQSPRYKVAKRGQDVALRCDPISGHVSLFWYQQALGQGPEFLTYFQNEAQLDKSGLPSDRFFAERPEGSVSTLKIQRTQQEDSAVYLCASRTSAGDSPLHFGNGTRLTVT.

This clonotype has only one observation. CDR3 DNA sequence: TGTGCCAGCAGTGATTTCTTCATGGCGAACACCGGGGAGCTGTTTTTT. It is translated as CASSDFFMANTGELFF. This chain joins TRBV6-1 and TRBJ2-2, with D unclear. Trimming left V 3 bases short and J 0 bases short, with 11 bases between. In germline, CDR1 is MNHNS, CDR2 SASEGT. The CDR3 has 16 amino acids.

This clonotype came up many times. CDR3 nucleotide sequence: TGTGCCAGCAACAGACACCCAGATGAGCAGTTCTTC. Residues: CASNRHPDEQFF. The genes are TRBV6-5 and TRBJ2-1; D is unresolved. The length of the CDR3 is 12 residues. Deletions cut 7 bases from V and 8 bases from J, with 12 bases between. Germline CDR1 reads MNHEY; CDR2 reads SVGAGI.

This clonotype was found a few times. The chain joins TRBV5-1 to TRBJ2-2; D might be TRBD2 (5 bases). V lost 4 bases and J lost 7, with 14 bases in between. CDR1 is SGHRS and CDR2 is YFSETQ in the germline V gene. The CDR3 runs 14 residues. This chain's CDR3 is CASSLAVNIGELFF. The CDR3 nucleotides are TGCGCCAGCAGCCTAGCCGTGAATATCGGGGAGCTGTTTTTT.

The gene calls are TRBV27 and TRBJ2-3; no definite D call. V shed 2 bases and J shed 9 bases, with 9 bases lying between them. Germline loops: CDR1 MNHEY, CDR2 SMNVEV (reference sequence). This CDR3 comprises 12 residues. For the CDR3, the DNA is TGTGCCAGCAGTTTACCCCGTGGGACGCAGTATTTT. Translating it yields CASSLPRGTQYF.

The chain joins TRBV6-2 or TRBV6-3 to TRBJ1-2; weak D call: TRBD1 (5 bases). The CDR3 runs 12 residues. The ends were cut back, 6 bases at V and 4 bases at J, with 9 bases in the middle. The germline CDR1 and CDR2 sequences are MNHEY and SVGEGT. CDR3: CASSKGLYGYTF. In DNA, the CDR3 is TGTGCCAGCAGCAAGGGACTCTATGGCTACACCTTC.

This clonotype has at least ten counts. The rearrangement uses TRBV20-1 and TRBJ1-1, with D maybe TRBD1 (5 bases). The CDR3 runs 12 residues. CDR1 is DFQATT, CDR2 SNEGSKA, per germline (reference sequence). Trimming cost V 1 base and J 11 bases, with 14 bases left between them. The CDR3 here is CSARADAGTAFF. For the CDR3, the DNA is TGCAGTGCTAGAGCCGATGCGGGGACGGCTTTCTTT.

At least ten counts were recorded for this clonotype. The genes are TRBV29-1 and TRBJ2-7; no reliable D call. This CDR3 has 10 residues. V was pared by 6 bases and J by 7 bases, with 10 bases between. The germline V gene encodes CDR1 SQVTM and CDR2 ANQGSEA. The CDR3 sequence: CSVLQIEQYF. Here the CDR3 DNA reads TGCAGCGTCCTGCAAATTGAGCAGTACTTC.

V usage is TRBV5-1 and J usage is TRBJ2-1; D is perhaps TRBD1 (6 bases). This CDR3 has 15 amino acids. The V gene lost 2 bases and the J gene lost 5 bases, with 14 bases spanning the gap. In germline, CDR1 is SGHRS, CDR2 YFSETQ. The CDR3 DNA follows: TGCGCCAGCAGCTTCCACACCCCAGGGGACAATGAGCAGTTCTTC. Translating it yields CASSFHTPGDNEQFF.

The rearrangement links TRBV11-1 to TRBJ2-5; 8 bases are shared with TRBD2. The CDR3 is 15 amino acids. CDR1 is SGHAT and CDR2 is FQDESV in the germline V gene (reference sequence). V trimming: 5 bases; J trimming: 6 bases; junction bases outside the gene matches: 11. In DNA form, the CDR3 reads TGTGCCAGCAGCCCCCTGGGACTAGGGAAAAAGACCCAGTACTTC. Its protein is CASSPLGLGKKTQYF. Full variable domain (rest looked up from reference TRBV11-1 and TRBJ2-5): EAEVAQSPRYKITEKSQAVAFWCDPISGHATLYWYRQILGQGPELLVQFQDESVVDDSQLPKDRFSAERLKGVDSTLKIQPAELGDSAMYLCASSPLGLGKKTQYFGPGTRLLVL.

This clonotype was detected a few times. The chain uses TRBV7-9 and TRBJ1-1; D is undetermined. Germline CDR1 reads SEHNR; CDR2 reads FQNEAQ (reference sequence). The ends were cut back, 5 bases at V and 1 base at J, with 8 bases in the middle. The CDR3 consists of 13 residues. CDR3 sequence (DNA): TGTGCCAGCAGCCCTTTAGAGAACACTGAAGCTTTCTTT. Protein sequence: CASSPLENTEAFF.

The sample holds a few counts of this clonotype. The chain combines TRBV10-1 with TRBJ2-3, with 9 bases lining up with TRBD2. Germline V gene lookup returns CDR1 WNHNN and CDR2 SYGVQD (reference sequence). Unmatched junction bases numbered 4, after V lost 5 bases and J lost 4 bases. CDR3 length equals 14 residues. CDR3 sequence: CASSSGTSPDTQYF. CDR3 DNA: TGCGCCAGCAGTAGCGGGACTAGCCCAGATACGCAGTATTTT.

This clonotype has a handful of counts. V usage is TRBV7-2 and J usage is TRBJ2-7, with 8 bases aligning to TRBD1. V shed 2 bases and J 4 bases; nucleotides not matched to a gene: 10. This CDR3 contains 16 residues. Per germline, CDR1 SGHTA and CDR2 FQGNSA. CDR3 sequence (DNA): TGTGCCAGCAGCTTACAGACAGGGGCGACGTTGTACGAGCAGTACTTC. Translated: CASSLQTGATLYEQYF. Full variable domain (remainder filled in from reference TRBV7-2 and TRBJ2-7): GAGVSQSPSNKVTEKGKDVELRCDPISGHTALYWYRQSLGQGLEFLIYFQGNSAPDKSGLPSDRFSAERTGGSVSTLTIQRTQQEDSAVYLCASSLQTGATLYEQYFGPGTRLTVT.

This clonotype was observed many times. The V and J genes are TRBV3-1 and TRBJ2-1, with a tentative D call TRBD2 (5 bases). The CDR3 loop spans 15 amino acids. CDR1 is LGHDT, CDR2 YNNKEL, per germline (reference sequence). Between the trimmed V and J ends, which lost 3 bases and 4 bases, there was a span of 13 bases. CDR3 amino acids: CASSQTTGSYNEQFF. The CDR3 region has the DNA TGTGCCAGCAGCCAGACTACGGGATCGTACAATGAGCAGTTCTTC.